Each of the 16 T cell receptor beta chains below was sequenced from the same sample in a study of T cells in Graves' hyperthyroidism and ophthalmopathy. The source material, RNA transcripts, was used to amplify TCR beta CDR3 regions. RT-PCR in the first round (using the HTBI primer set) targeted the TCR CDR3. TCRdb independently ran MiXCR on the multiplex PCR reads; one entry per CDR3 protein. Among 500,000 to 800,000 distinct CDR3 sequences, 40% to 55% were seen once, and the ten largest hold under 8%. The sample comprised peripheral blood or thyroid tissue (not recorded which). These receptors originate from an adult man with Graves' disease, either hyperthyroidism or ophthalmopathy (not recorded which).

In its sample, this clonotype was seen a few times. One junction end disagrees with the germline gene, perhaps due to a read error. The J gene is TRBJ2-7, the V gene TRBV10-3; D gene ambiguous. There are 9 residues in the CDR3. CDR1 is ENHRY and CDR2 is SYGVKD in the germline V gene. The CDR3 region has the DNA TGTGCCAGCAGTCGGAAGCAGTACTTC. Encoded protein: CASSRKQYF.

V is TRBV2 and J is TRBJ2-7, with a possible D match to TRBD1 (6 bases). CDR3 size: 12 residues. V was shortened by 8 bases and J by 1 base, with 9 bases between the two germline ends. Germline-derived CDR1 and CDR2 are SNHLY and FYNNEI. The CDR3 DNA sequence: TGTGCCAGCGGGGACAAATCCTACGAGCAGTACTTC. It is translated as CASGDKSYEQYF.

J is TRBJ2-5 and V is TRBV6-6; 10 nucleotides match TRBD1. This CDR3 comprises 16 residues. V shed 4 bases, J shed 5 bases, and the junction held 10 bases outside the gene matches. Germline values: CDR1 MNHNY, CDR2 SVGAGI (reference sequence). CDR3 nucleotides: TGTGCCAGCAGTTTGGGGACAGGGGAGGATTGGGAGACCCAGTACTTC. It translates to CASSLGTGEDWETQYF.

As for this clonotype: The junction differs from germline at one of its ends, possibly a read error. V usage is TRBV2 and J usage is TRBJ2-7, with 8 bases aligning to TRBD2. The germline CDR1 and CDR2 sequences are SNHLY and FYNNEI. CDR3 length: 15 residues. The CDR3 coding sequence is TGTGCCATCAGTTACGGGAGCGGGAGTTACTACGAGCAGTACTTC. This codes for CAISYGSGSYYEQYF.

V usage is TRBV6-6 and J usage is TRBJ2-7; 9 bases match TRBD2. The trim removed 7 bases at V and 4 bases at J, leaving 11 bases unmatched. This CDR3 has 15 amino acids. Germline V gene sequence: CDR1 MNHNY, CDR2 SVGAGI (reference sequence). CDR3 sequence reads: CASKVVSGSPYEQYF. The CDR3 DNA follows: TGTGCCAGCAAAGTCGTTAGCGGGAGTCCTTACGAGCAGTACTTC.

With respect to this clonotype: A much larger clone is a single base away; this may be a read error. The V call is TRBV29-1, the J call TRBJ1-1; a weak D match, TRBD1 (5 bases). The CDR3 totals 10 residues. Trimming took off 4 bases at V and 6 bases at J, with 6 bases between the two ends. Germline CDR1 and CDR2: SQVTM and ANQGSEA. The CDR3 reads CSVGGAEAFF. The CDR3, as DNA: TGCAGCGTTGGAGGGGCTGAAGCTTTCTTT.

About this clonotype itself: An end of the junction does not agree with germline; a read error may underlie this. The chain carries TRBV10-3 and TRBJ2-6; TRBD1 might be the D (6 bases). Germline CDR1 ENHRY, CDR2 SYGVKD. The CDR3 has 16 amino acids. This CDR3 is CASSPLPGAGANVLTF. CDR3 nucleotide sequence: TGTGCCAGCAGTCCCCTCCCAGGGGCGGGGGCCAACGTCCTGACTTTC.

The table lists this clonotype with many counts. This chain connects TRBV20-1 to TRBJ2-5, with 9 bases aligning to TRBD2. The CDR3 extends over 13 amino acids. V lost 5 bases, J lost 1 base, and 2 bases stayed unmatched. Per the germline V gene, CDR1 is DFQATT and CDR2 is SNEGSKA (reference sequence). In DNA, the CDR3 is TGCAGTGCTCAGCGGGGGGTCCAAGAGACCCAGTACTTC. Amino acids: CSAQRGVQETQYF.

Points on this clonotype: The junction departs from the called germline gene at one end, perhaps through a read error. The chain couples TRBV12-3 or TRBV12-4 to TRBJ2-7; TRBD1 might be the D (5 bases). This CDR3 spans 12 amino acids. Here the CDR3 reads CTSSRRAYEQYF. Here the CDR3 DNA reads TGTACCAGCAGCCGCAGGGCCTACGAGCAGTACTTC.

This clonotype was detected only a few times. V and J are TRBV19 and TRBJ1-4, with 8 bases matching TRBD1. The CDR3 spans 14 residues. V lost 5 bases and J lost 7; bases outside the gene matches: 6. Germline CDR1 reads LNHDA; CDR2 reads SQIVND (reference sequence). As DNA, the CDR3 is TGTGCCAGTAGTTGGACAGGGATAGGTGAAAAACTGTTTTTT. Protein product: CASSWTGIGEKLFF.

This clonotype was found a few times. The gene calls are TRBV7-9 and TRBJ2-7; D call uncertain. CDR1 is SEHNR and CDR2 is FQNEAQ in the germline V gene (reference sequence). This CDR3 is built from 13 residues. V shed 5 bases and J shed 6 bases, with 14 bases lying between them. In DNA form, the CDR3 reads TGTGCCAGCAGCCAGACGATCACCGGCGAGCAGTACTTC. Amino acid sequence: CASSQTITGEQYF.

The J gene is TRBJ1-1, the V gene TRBV29-1; D might be TRBD1 (6 bases). V was trimmed by 6 bases and J by 8 bases, leaving 13 bases between them. This CDR3 is built from 11 residues. From germline, CDR1 is SQVTM and CDR2 ANQGSEA. The CDR3 region has the DNA TGCAGCGTCGCCGACAGGCCAGAAGCTTTCTTT. It codes for CSVADRPEAFF.

A single count supports this clonotype. A much larger clonotype is one base distant, so this may be a read error. The gene calls are TRBV29-1 and TRBJ1-2; D uncertain. Germline CDR1 reads SQVTM; CDR2 reads ANQGSEA. This CDR3 is built from 10 residues. The V end lost 3 bases, the J end lost 6 bases, and 5 bases lay between the germline ends. The CDR3 loop is CSVEGNGYTF. The CDR3 region has the DNA TGCAGCGTTGAGGGAAATGGCTACACCTTC.

The CDR3 DNA follows: TGTGCCAGCAGCGGCTGGACTAGCGGGAGTCTCTACGAGCAGTACTTC. Translating it yields CASSGWTSGSLYEQYF. This chain uses TRBV11-1 with TRBJ2-7; TRBD2 agrees at 13 bases. The CDR3 consists of 16 residues. CDR1 is SGHAT and CDR2 is FQDESV in the germline V gene (reference sequence). V lost 5 bases to trimming and J lost 3 bases; unmatched junction nucleotides: 7.

This clonotype was picked up one time. A much larger clone lies one base from this, so it may be a read error. The chain is built from TRBV24-1 and TRBJ2-5; perhaps D is TRBD1 or TRBD2 (5 bases each). The ends were cut back, 2 bases at V and 3 bases at J, with 12 bases in the middle. The length of the CDR3 is 15 residues. Germline assignment: CDR1 KGHDR and CDR2 SFDVKD. The CDR3 coding sequence is TGTGCCACCAGTGATTGTGGGACCGTCAAAGAGACCCAGTACTTC. Translated, it gives CATSDCGTVKETQYF.

The chain has TRBV15 and TRBJ2-5; 8 positions match TRBD2. The DNA end favors TRBJ2-3, so the J call may be wrong. The CDR3 covers 18 residues. CDR1 and CDR2 (germline): LNHNV, YYDKDF (reference sequence). CDR3 sequence (DNA): TGTGCCACCAGCAGAGGGGCGACTGAGCGGGGGTATGAAGATACGCAGTATTTT. This sequence encodes CATSRGATERGYEDTQYF.